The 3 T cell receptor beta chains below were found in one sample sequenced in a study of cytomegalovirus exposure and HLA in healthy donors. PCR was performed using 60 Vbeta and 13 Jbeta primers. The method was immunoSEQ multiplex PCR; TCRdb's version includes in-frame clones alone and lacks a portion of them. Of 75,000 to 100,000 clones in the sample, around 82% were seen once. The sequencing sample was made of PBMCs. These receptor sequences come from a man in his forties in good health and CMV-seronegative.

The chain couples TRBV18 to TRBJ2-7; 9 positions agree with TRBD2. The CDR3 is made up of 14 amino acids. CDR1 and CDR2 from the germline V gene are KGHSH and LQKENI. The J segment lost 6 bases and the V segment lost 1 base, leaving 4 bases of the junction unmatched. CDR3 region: CASSPQAGGREQYF. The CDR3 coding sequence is TGTGCCAGCTCACCACAAGCGGGAGGCCGCGAGCAGTACTTC.

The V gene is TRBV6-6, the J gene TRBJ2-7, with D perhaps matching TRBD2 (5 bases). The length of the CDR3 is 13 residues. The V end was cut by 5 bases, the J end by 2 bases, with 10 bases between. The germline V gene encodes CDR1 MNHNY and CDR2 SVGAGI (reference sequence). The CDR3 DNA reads TGTGCCAGCAGTACTGGACTCGCCTACGAGCAGTACTTC. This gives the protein CASSTGLAYEQYF.

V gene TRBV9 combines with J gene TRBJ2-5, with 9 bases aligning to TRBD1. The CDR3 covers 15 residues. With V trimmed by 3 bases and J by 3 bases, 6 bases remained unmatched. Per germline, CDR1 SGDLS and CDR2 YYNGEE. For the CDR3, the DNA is TGTGCCAGCAGCGGGACAGGGGCGATCGAAGAGACCCAGTACTTC. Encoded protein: CASSGTGAIEETQYF.